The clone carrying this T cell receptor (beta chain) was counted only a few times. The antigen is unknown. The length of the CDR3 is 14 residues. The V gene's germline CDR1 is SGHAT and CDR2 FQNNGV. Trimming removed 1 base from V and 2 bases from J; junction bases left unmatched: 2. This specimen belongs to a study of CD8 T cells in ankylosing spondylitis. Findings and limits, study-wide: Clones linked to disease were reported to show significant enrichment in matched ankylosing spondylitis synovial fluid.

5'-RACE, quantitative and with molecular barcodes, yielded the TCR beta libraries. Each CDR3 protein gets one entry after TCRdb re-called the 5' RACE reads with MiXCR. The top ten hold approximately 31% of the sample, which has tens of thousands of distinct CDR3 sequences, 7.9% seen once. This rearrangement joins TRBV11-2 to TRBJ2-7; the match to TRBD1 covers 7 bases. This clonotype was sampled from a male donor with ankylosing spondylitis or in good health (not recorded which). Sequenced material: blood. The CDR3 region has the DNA TGTGCCAGCAGCTTAGGGGACAGCCCCTACGAGCAGTACTTC. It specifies CASSLGDSPYEQYF.